The clone carrying this T cell receptor (beta chain) came up once. This specimen comes from a study of shared clonotypes between healthy human individuals. Study overall: The composition of the donors was a couple of women and a few men aged 18 to 49.

The assay ran at deep level. Profiling relied on immunoSEQ multiplex PCR, and the TCRdb table lists in-frame clones only, not all of them. Of roughly 500,000 clones listed, approximately 81% are singletons. CDR3 length: 14 residues. Germline values: CDR1 SQVTM, CDR2 ANQGSEA. Trimming removed 6 bases from V and 1 base from J, with 12 bases in between. V and J are TRBV29-1 and TRBJ2-2, with a tentative D call TRBD1 (6 bases). The sample taken for sequencing was PBMCs. The TCR was taken from a woman between 40 and 50 years old in good health. Some clones in this sample may be carry-over from other donors' samples. DNA of the CDR3: TGCAGCGTCGCAGGGGCGGGGAACACCGGGGAGCTGTTTTTT. Translation gives CSVAGAGNTGELFF.